This TCR beta chain appears in the sequencing data of a study of monozygotic twins with inflammatory bowel disease. Findings of the study overall: Support for a single strong signal or clonotype associated with IBD was absent. No repertoire similarity difference was seen between concordant and discordant twins; power was possibly limited.

UMIs that had a 6-nucleotide sample barcode were put in using template switching. TCRdb re-called the 5' RACE reads and catalogs CDR3 proteins one per entry, DNA excluded. This sample carries about 160,000 distinct CDR3 sequences, with 2.4% going to the ten biggest clones. Germline CDR1 reads SGHDN; CDR2 reads FVKESK. The CDR3 length is 16 residues. About this clonotype: The antigen is unknown.

This receptor was obtained from a human donor with ulcerative colitis or Crohn's disease, or a healthy co-twin of an affected twin (not recorded which). Sequencing was performed on blood. The chain recombines TRBV14 with TRBJ2-2; TCRdb selects TRBD1, and the lack of DNA leaves this call unchecked. CDR3 sequence: CASSPTLGENTGELFF.